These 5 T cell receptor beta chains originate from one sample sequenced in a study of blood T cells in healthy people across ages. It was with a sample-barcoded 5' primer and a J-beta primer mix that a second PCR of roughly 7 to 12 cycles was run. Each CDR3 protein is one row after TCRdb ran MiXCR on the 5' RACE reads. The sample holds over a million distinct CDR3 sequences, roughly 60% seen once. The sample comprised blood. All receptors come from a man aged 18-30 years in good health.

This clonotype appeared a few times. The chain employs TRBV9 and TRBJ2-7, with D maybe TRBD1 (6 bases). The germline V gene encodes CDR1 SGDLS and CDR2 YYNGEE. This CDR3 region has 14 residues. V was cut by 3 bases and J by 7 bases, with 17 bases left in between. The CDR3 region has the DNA TGTGCCAGCAGCGCCCGGGACACCTTTACGGAGCAGTACTTC. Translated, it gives CASSARDTFTEQYF. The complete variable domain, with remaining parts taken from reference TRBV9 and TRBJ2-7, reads DSGVTQTPKHLITATGQRVTLRCSPRSGDLSVYWYQQSLDQGLQFLIQYYNGEERAKGNILERFSAQQFPDLHSELNLSSLELGDSALYFCASSARDTFTEQYFGPGTRLTVT.

CDR3 nucleotide sequence: TGTGCCAGCAGCTTGGGGGACACAGGGTCCGGAGAGACCCAGTACTTC. As protein: CASSLGDTGSGETQYF. The chain joins TRBV5-6 to TRBJ2-7; the D gene is possibly TRBD1 (6 bases). The J call may be incorrect, as the DNA end agrees better with TRBJ2-5. The CDR3 contains 16 residues. Germline V gives CDR1 SGHDT, CDR2 YYEEEE.

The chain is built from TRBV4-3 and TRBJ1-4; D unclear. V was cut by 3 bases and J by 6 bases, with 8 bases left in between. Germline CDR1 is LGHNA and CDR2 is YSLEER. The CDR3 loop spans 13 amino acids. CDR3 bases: TGCGCCAGCAGCCAGGGAAGTTATGAAAAACTGTTTTTT. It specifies CASSQGSYEKLFF.

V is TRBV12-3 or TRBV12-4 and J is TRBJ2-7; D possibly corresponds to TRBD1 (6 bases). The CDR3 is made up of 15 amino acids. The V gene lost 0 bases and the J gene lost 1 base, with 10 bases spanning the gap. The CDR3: CASSLAGTTSYEQYF. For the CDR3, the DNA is TGTGCCAGCAGTTTAGCTGGGACAACGTCCTACGAGCAGTACTTC.

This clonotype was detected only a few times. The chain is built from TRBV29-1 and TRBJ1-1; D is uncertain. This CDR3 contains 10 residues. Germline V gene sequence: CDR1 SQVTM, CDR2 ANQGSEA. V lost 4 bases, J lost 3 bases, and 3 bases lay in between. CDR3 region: CSVGYTEAFF. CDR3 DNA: TGCAGCGTTGGTTACACTGAAGCTTTCTTT. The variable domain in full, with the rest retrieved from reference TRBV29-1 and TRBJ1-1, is SAVISQKPSRDICQRGTSLTIQCQVDSQVTMMFWYRQQPGQSLTLIATANQGSEATYESGFVIDKFPISRPNLTFSTLTVSNMSPEDSSIYLCSVGYTEAFFGQGTRLTVV.